This TCR beta chain derives from a study of blood T cell repertoires in COVID-19. Study summary: The origin of the acute and convalescent COVID-19 samples was the United States, Italy and Spain. T cells, B-cell-depleted T cells, or PBMCs supplied cDNA or gDNA.

There are 13 residues in the CDR3. Germline loops: CDR1 MNHNS, CDR2 SASEGT. V gave up 1 base and J gave up 5 bases, with 9 bases separating them. Source study methods: Estimation of nucleated cell counts relied on the amplification of reference gene primers. Repertoires were generated with immunoSEQ multiplex PCR, while TCRdb's copy carries only in-frame clones and drops some. V and J calls and clone size follow that table, whereas D and trimming were derived from the DNA. This sample has 190,000 or so clones; approximately 94% occur once, and the top ten carry around 0.8%. This rearrangement joins TRBV6-1 to TRBJ2-7; D uncertain. The sample comprised peripheral blood. The receptor was derived from a man aged 30 to 39 with COVID-19, enrolled during active disease. The CDR3: CASSEVGSHEQYF. The CDR3 DNA is TGTGCCAGCAGTGAAGTTGGTAGCCACGAGCAGTACTTC.